This T cell receptor (beta chain) was documented in a study of T cell changes during pregnancy in multiple sclerosis. Libraries were prepared by immunoSEQ multiplex PCR; TCRdb keeps only in-frame clonotypes and omits some of them. The table shows roughly 69,000 clones, with 90% to 95% occurring only once. CDR1 and CDR2 from the germline V gene are MNHEY and SVGAGI. The CDR3 has 15 amino acids. The trim removed 5 bases at V and 9 bases at J, leaving 13 bases unmatched. Sample: CD4+ T cells from peripheral blood mononuclear cells, taken in the third trimester of pregnancy. This sequence was found in a female donor in good health, enrolled as a control in a pregnancy study. V is TRBV6-5 and J is TRBJ2-1; 7 nucleotides agree with TRBD2. CDR3 nucleotides: TGTGCCAGCAGTACCGGGACGGGGGGTAAGGCTGAGCAGTTCTTC. As protein: CASSTGTGGKAEQFF.